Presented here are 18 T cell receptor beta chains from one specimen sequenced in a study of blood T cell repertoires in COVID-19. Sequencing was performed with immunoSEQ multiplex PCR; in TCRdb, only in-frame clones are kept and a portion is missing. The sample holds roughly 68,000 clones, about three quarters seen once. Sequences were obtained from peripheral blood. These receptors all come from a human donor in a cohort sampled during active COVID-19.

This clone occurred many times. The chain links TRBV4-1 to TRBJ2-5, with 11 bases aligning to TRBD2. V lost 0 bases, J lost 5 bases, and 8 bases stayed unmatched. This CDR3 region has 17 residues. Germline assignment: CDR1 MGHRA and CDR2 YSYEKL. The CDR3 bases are TGCGCCAGCAGCCAAGAACTAGCGGGAGTGGGGTGGGAGACCCAGTACTTC. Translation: CASSQELAGVGWETQYF.

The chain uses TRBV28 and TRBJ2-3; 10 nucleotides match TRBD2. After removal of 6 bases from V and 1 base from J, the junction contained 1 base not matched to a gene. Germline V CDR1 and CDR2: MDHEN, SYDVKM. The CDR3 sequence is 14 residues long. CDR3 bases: TGTGCCAGCAGCGGACTAGCGGGCACAGATACGCAGTATTTT. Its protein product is CASSGLAGTDTQYF.

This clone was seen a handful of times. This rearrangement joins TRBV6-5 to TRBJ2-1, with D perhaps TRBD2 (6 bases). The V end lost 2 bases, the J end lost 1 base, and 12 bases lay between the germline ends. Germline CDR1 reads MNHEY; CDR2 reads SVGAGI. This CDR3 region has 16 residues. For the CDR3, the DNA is TGTGCCAGCAGTTACACGCCGGAGGGATCCTACAATGAGCAGTTCTTC. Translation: CASSYTPEGSYNEQFF.

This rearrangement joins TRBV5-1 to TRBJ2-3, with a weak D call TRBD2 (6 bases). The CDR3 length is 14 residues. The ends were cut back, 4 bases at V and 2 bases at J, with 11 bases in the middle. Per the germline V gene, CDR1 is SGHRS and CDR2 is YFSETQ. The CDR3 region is CASSLGLPTDTQYF. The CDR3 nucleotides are TGCGCCAGCAGCCTCGGACTACCCACAGATACGCAGTATTTT.

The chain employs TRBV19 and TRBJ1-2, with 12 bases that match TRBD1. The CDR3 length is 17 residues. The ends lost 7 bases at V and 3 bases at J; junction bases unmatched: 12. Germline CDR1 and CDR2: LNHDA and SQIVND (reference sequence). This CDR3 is CASNPGTGGASHYGYTF. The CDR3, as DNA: TGTGCCAGTAATCCCGGGACAGGGGGCGCGTCTCACTATGGCTACACCTTC.

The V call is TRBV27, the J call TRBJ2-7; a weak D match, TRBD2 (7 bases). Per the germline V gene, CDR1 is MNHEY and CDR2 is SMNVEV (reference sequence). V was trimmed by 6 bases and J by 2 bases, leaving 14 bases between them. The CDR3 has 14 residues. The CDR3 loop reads CASSGGRGAYEQYF. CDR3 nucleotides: TGTGCCAGCAGCGGGGGGCGCGGGGCCTACGAGCAGTACTTC.

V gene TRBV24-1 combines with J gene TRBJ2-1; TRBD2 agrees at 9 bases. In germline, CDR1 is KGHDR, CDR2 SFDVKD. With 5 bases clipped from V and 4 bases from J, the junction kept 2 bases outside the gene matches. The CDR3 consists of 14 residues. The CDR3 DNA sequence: TGTGCCACCAGTGGCGGGGGGGTTTACAATGAGCAGTTCTTC. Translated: CATSGGGVYNEQFF.

CDR3: CASSSASGTDTQYF. CDR3 DNA sequence: TGTGCCAGCAGCTCTGCTAGCGGCACAGATACGCAGTATTTT. The genes are TRBV7-2 and TRBJ2-3, with D possibly matching TRBD2 (6 bases). Trimming took off 4 bases at V and 1 base at J, with 9 bases between the two ends. The CDR3 is 14 residues long. Germline lookup yields CDR1 SGHTA and CDR2 FQGNSA.

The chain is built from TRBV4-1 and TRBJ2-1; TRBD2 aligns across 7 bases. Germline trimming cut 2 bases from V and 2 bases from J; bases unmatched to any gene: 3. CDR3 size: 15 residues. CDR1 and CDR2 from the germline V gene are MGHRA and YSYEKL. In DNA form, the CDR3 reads TGCGCCAGCAGCCAATCTAGCGGAGCCTACAATGAGCAGTTCTTC. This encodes CASSQSSGAYNEQFF.

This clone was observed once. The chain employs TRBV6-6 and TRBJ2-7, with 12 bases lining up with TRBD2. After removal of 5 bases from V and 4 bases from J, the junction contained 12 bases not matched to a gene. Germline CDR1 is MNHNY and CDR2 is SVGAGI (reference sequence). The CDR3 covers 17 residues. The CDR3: CASSLGASGRAVYEQYF. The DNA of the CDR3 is TGTGCCAGCAGTCTGGGGGCTAGCGGGAGGGCCGTTTACGAGCAGTACTTC.

The CDR3 is CASSPPGLAPWNEQFF. CDR3 nucleotide sequence: TGTGCCAGCTCACCACCGGGACTCGCTCCGTGGAATGAGCAGTTCTTC. The rearrangement links TRBV18 to TRBJ2-1; perhaps TRBD2 as D (6 bases). Germline V gives CDR1 KGHSH, CDR2 LQKENI. This CDR3 comprises 16 residues. The V end was cut by 0 bases, the J end by 7 bases, with 16 bases between.

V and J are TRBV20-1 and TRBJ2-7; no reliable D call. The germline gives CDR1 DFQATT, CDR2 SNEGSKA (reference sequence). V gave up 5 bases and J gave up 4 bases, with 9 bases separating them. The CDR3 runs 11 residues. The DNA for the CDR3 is TGCAGTGCTCGGGTCGGATACGAGCAGTACTTC. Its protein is CSARVGYEQYF.

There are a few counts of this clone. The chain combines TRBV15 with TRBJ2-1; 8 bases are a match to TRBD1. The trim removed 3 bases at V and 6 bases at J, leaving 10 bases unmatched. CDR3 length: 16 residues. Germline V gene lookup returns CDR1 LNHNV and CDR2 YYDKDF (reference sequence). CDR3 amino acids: CATSSGDRPPVNEQFF. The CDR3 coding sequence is TGTGCCACCAGCAGCGGGGACAGGCCCCCCGTCAATGAGCAGTTCTTC.

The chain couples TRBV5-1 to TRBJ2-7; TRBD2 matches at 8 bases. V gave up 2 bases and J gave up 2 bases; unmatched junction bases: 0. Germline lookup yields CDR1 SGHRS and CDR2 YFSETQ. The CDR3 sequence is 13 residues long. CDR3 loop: CASSFSGTYEQYF. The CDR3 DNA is TGCGCCAGCAGCTTTAGCGGGACCTACGAGCAGTACTTC.

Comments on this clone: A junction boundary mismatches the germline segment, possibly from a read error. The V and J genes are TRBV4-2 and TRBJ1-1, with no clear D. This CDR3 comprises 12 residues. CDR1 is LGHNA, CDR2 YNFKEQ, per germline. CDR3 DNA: TGTGCCAGCAGCCAAGAGGGCGGGCCACGGGGCTTT. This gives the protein CASSQEGGPRGF.

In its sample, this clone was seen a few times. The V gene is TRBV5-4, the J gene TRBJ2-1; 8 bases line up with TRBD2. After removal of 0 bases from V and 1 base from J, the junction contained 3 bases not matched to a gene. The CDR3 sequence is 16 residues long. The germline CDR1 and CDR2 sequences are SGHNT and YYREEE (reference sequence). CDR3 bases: TGTGCCAGCAGCTTGGATGGCGGGAGGTCCTACAATGAGCAGTTCTTC. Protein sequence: CASSLDGGRSYNEQFF.

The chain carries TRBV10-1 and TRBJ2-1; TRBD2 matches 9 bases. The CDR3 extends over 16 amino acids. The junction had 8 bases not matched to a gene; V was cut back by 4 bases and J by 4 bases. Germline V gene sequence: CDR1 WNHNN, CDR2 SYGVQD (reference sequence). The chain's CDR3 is CASSGPGTSWYNEQFF. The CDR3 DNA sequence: TGCGCCAGCAGTGGACCCGGGACTAGCTGGTACAATGAGCAGTTCTTC.

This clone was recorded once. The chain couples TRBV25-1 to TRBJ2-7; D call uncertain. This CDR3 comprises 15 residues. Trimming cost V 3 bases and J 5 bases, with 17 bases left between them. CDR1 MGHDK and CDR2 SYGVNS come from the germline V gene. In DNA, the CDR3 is TGTGCCAGCAGTGACGGATCAGGTTCGTGGAACGAGCAGTACTTC. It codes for CASSDGSGSWNEQYF.